This is a list of T cell receptor beta chains from one sample in a study of human T cells and chemical hapten exposure. TCRdb analysed the RACE reads with MiXCR anew, one entry per CDR3 protein. Of more than 100,000 distinct CDR3 sequences in the sample, roughly 14% are singletons; the top ten hold roughly 3.1%. Sample: whole blood, taken in connection with sensitization to the hapten diphenylcyclopropenone (DPC). These receptors came from a woman aged 18-29 years with alopecia areata. Some clones in this sample may be carry-over from other donors' samples. The conserved cysteine and the conserved F or W are not part of the CDR3 here. A D gene is named only where the DNA matches it firmly. The size entry is marked missing in some rows and otherwise reads once, few, many or a size class.

>NA|TRBJ2-1|many|11|TRBV20-1
SASDYSYNEQF
>NA|TRBJ2-5|many|8|TRBV28
ASSLETQY
>TRBD2|TRBJ2-3|few|15|TRBV12-3/TRBV12-4
ASSYPGLALTADTQY
>TRBD1|TRBJ1-6|many|14|TRBV7-6
ASSLVPGQGDSPLH
>TRBD2|TRBJ2-5|many|20|TRBV3-1
ASSPAPLRASGGIRTSETQY
>NA|TRBJ1-1|many|11|TRBV5-5
ASSFQPTTEAF
>NA|TRBJ2-3|NA|13|TRBV14
ASSLSGIGTDTQY
>NA|TRBJ1-1|few|11|TRBV7-2
ASSFRRNTEAF
>NA|TRBJ2-6|NA|16|TRBV6-2/TRBV6-3
ASRNRKLSGSGANVLT
>NA|TRBJ1-5|NA|11|TRBV28
ASRPGRGQPQH
>NA|TRBJ2-7|NA|10|TRBV9
ASSVARDNQY
>NA|TRBJ2-4|NA|13|TRBV27
ASSSSGTAKNIQY
>TRBD2|TRBJ2-5|few|12|TRBV20-1
SARRLAYQETQY
>NA|TRBJ1-1|NA|13|TRBV7-9
ASSRRHGSNTEAF
>NA|TRBJ2-7|few|13|TRBV4-2
ASSQGPRPDYEQY
>TRBD1|TRBJ1-1|many|11|TRBV29-1
STRTGLNTEAF